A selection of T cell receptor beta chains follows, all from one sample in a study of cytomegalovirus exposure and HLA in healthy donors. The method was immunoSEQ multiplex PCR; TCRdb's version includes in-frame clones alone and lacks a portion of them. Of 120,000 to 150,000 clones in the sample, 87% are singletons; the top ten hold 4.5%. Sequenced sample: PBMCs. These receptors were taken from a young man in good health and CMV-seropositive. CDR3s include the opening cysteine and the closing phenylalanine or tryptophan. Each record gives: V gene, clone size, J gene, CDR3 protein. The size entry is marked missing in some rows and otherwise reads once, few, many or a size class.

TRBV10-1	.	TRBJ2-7	CASGRGGEEQYF
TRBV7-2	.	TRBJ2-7	CASSSPVTSVYEQYF
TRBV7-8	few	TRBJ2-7	CASSSGKRTLLESYEQYF
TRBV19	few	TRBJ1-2	CASSSTGPNYGYTF
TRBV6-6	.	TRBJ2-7	CASSYSSGSYEQYF
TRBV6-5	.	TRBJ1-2	CASSYYPSATDYGYTF
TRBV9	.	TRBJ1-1	CASSPGGRNTEAFF
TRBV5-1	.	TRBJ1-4	CASSLQGGGNEKLFF
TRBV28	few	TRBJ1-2	CASRGDSVNYGYTF
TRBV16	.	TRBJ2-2	CASSPTTGNTGELFF
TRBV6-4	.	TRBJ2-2	CASSDSVGRNTGELFF
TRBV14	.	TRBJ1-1	CASSQDVGQLFTEAFF
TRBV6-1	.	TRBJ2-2	CASSEALQPGELFF
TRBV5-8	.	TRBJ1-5	CASSRSGTGNQPQHF
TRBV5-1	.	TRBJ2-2	CASSFSQGGTGELFF
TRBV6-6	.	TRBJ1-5	CASSWGDQPQHF
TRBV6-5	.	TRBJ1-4	CASSYALGALNEKLFF
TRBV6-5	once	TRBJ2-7	CASSYGGAAYEQYF
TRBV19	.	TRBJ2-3	CASSMGGSSGRFWGTDTQYF
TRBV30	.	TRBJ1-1	CARGLGNTEAFF
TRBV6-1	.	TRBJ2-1	CASSEGTSGTSYNEQFF
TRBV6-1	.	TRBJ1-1	CASVVGQGEGTEAFF
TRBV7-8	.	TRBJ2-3	CASSLASSGPTDTQYF
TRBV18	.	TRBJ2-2	CASSPIRQGPNTGELFF
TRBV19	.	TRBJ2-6	CASSTTAGANVLTF
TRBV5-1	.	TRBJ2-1	CASSLGPENDNEQFF
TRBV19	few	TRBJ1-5	CASTQGSQPQHF
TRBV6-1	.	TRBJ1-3	CASEGRVNTIYF
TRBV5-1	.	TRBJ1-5	CASSLGQDSNQPQHF
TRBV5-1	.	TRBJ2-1	CASSLSGSSYNEQFF
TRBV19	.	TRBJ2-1	CASSFAGGYNEQFF
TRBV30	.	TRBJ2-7	CALTAGPEPGLAGVEPHEQYF
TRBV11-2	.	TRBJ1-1	CASSSHVILGDTEAFF
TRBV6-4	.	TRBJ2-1	CASSPDRTSYNEQFF
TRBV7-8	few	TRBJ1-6	CASSLAQGVNSPLHF
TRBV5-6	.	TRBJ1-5	CASSPGTAFNQPQHF
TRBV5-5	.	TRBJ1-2	CASSSLDYGYTF
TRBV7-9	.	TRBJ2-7	CASSPTGDLLEQYF
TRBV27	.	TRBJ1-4	CASRIGGTNEKLFF
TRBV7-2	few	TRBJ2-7	CASSSGTLYYEQYF
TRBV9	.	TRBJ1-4	CASSETGTNEKLFF
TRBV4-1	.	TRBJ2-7	CASSQVRTGVYEQYF
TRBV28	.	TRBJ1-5	CASVGQGKDIWYSNQPQHF
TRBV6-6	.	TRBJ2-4	CASSYSLDSKNIQYF
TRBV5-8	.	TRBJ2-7	CASTLGGGRDQYF
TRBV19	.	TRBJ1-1	CASRLAGISTEAFF
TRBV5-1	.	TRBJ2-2	CASSQGASNTGELFF
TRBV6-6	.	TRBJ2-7	CASSPGQGYSYEQYF
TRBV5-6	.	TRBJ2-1	CASSFYGTSGNEQFF
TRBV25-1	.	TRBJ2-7	CASEGGGYEQYF
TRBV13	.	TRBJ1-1	CASSFPQGQDTEAFF
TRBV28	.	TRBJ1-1	CASSLNRVREMNTEAFF
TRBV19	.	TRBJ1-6	CASRPTAGNSPLHF
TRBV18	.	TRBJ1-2	CASSPDTRYTF